The rows below give T cell receptor beta chains drawn from one sample of a study of cytomegalovirus exposure and HLA in healthy donors. Data came from immunoSEQ multiplex PCR; TCRdb stores just in-frame clones and leaves some out. Of 130,000 or so clones in the sample, 89% were seen once. Sequenced material: PBMCs. These receptors were collected from a man between 25 and 39 years old in good health and CMV-seronegative. Both conserved end residues are part of each CDR3. D genes are given only for firm matches. The size of a clone is reported for some rows only, either as once, few or many, or as a class for expanded clones.

v_gene	abundance	d_gene	j_gene	CDR3aa	CDR3nt
TRBV19	many	TRBD1	TRBJ1-1	CASSIRGRNTEAFF	TGTGCCAGTAGTATCAGGGGGCGGAACACTGAAGCTTTCTTT
TRBV12-2	.	.	TRBJ1-1	CASRLGDRFGTEAFF	TGTGCAAGTCGCTTAGGTGACAGGTTCGGCACTGAAGCTTTCTTT
TRBV4-1	.	TRBD2	TRBJ2-2	CASSPGVAGSGTGELFF	TGCGCCAGCAGCCCTGGAGTAGCGGGGTCGGGCACCGGGGAGCTGTTTTTT
TRBV7-6	.	.	TRBJ2-5	CASSLGFRRFQETQYF	TGTGCCAGCAGCTTAGGGTTTCGGCGGTTTCAAGAGACCCAGTACTTC
TRBV18	.	.	TRBJ1-1	CASSLGERTEAFF	TGTGCCAGCTCACTGGGCGAAAGGACTGAAGCTTTCTTT
TRBV6-6	.	.	TRBJ1-2	CASSPGENYGYTF	TGTGCCAGCAGCCCCGGGGAGAACTATGGCTACACCTTC
TRBV9	.	TRBD1	TRBJ1-2	CASSVGQGHYGYTF	TGTGCCAGCAGCGTAGGACAGGGGCATTATGGCTACACCTTC
TRBV14	.	TRBD2	TRBJ2-1	CASSLQAGVYNEQFF	TGTGCCAGCAGCCTCCAGGCGGGGGTGTACAATGAGCAGTTCTTC
TRBV5-1	.	.	TRBJ2-3	CASSTGLGTDTQYF	TGCGCCAGCAGCACAGGGCTCGGCACAGATACGCAGTATTTT
TRBV5-6	.	.	TRBJ2-2	CASSLRVPNTGELFF	TGTGCCAGCAGCTTACGGGTGCCGAACACCGGGGAGCTGTTTTTT
TRBV5-3	.	.	TRBJ1-1	CARSLGGPTEAFF	TGTGCCAGAAGCTTGGGGGGGCCCACTGAAGCTTTCTTT
TRBV6-1	.	TRBD2	TRBJ2-3	CASRGGLAADTQYF	TGTGCCTCCAGGGGGGGACTAGCAGCTGATACGCAGTATTTT
TRBV7-9	.	.	TRBJ1-2	CASSLNSGQTGYGYTF	TGTGCCAGCAGCTTAAACTCGGGTCAGACTGGCTATGGCTACACCTTC
TRBV7-2	.	TRBD1	TRBJ1-2	CASSSTGVGGYTF	TGTGCCAGCAGCTCCACAGGGGTAGGGGGCTACACCTTC
TRBV5-1	.	TRBD1	TRBJ1-1	CASSLEQGQDRAF	TGCGCCAGCAGCTTGGAACAGGGACAGGATCGGGCCTTT
TRBV7-3	.	.	TRBJ2-2	CASSLAHTGELFF	TGTGCCAGCAGCTTAGCGCACACCGGGGAGCTGTTTTTT
TRBV14	.	.	TRBJ1-1	CASSQALGAAVNTEAFF	TGTGCCAGCAGCCAAGCCTTGGGGGCAGCCGTGAACACTGAAGCTTTCTTT
TRBV6-1	.	TRBD2	TRBJ2-7	CASRVAGGSYEQYF	TGTGCCAGCAGAGTAGCGGGGGGATCCTACGAGCAGTACTTC
TRBV15	.	.	TRBJ1-5	CATSSQGSYQPQHF	TGTGCCACCAGCAGCCAGGGGAGCTATCAGCCCCAGCATTTT
TRBV7-3	.	TRBD2	TRBJ2-3	CASSPLAGAGTDTQYF	TGTGCCAGCAGTCCTCTAGCGGGGGCCGGCACAGATACGCAGTATTTT
TRBV28	.	.	TRBJ1-5	CASSIQFKGNQPQHF	TGTGCCAGCAGTATTCAGTTTAAAGGCAATCAGCCCCAGCATTTT
TRBV6-5	.	.	TRBJ1-6	CASSYWEGSPLHF	TGTGCCAGCAGTTACTGGGAGGGTTCACCCCTCCACTTT
TRBV4-3	many	.	TRBJ2-7	CASSQEVGEHYEQYF	TGCGCCAGCAGCCAAGAGGTGGGAGAACACTACGAGCAGTACTTC
TRBV11-2	.	TRBD2	TRBJ2-2	CASSLLTSGANTGELFF	TGTGCCAGCAGCTTATTAACTAGCGGGGCAAACACCGGGGAGCTGTTTTTT
TRBV5-1	.	TRBD1	TRBJ1-4	CASSGDRAATNEKLFF	TGCGCCAGCAGCGGGGACAGGGCCGCAACTAATGAAAAACTGTTTTTT
TRBV28	.	TRBD1	TRBJ1-3	CASRIDRGRGNTIYF	TGTGCCAGCAGGATTGACAGGGGACGTGGAAACACCATATATTTT
TRBV5-4	few	TRBD1	TRBJ2-7	CASRKTGTGVYEQYF	TGTGCCAGCAGAAAGACCGGGACAGGGGTCTACGAGCAGTACTTC